This T cell receptor (beta chain) was documented in a study of regulatory T cells in long-lasting Graves disease. Germline assignment: CDR1 SNHLY and CDR2 FYNNEI. V was shortened by 7 bases and J by 4 bases, with 11 bases between the two germline ends. The CDR3 has 12 residues. This clonotype was counted a few times. Specified time point: persistent/refractory GD, antithyroid drugs over 5 years with positive TRAb. From RNA extracted from PBMCs, the TCR library was made. Construction of the TCR beta libraries employed iRepertoire HTBI primers in conjunction with Arm-PCR of CDR3 regions. One entry per CDR3 protein, called by TCRdb with MiXCR from the multiplex PCR reads. The table shows roughly 500,000 distinct CDR3 sequences, with less than 25% occurring only once.

This chain joins TRBV2 and TRBJ2-7; D is perhaps TRBD2 (5 bases). The source was peripheral blood mononuclear cells (PBMCs), collected when the disease was refractory, from a patient treated with antithyroid drugs. This TCR was recovered from a female donor with Graves disease. The CDR3 DNA reads as TGTGCCAGCACCGGACTCACTTACGAGCAGTACTTC. The encoded protein is CASTGLTYEQYF.